Shown below are 5 T cell receptor beta chains from a single sample sequenced in a study of CD8+ T cells in alopecia areata. Isolated RNA was reverse transcribed into cDNA used as the sequencing template. The table came from immunoSEQ multiplex PCR; TCRdb's copy has only in-frame clones and leaves some out. The repertoire holds roughly 250,000 clones, with 65% to 70% as singletons. The source was CD4+ T cells sorted from blood, collected at week 0. Every receptor here comes from a human donor with alopecia areata.

This clone was recorded a few times. This chain connects TRBV5-4 to TRBJ2-4; 9 bases map to TRBD1. The CDR3 has 15 amino acids. The V segment lost 1 base and the J segment 4 bases; nucleotides outside the gene matches: 3. Per the germline V gene, CDR1 is SGHNT and CDR2 is YYREEE (reference sequence). Here the CDR3 reads CASSLWGTGKNIQYF. For the CDR3, the DNA is TGTGCCAGCAGCTTGTGGGGGACAGGGAAAAACATTCAGTACTTC.

The rearrangement links TRBV10-3 to TRBJ2-1, with D unclear. This CDR3 spans 13 amino acids. Germline assignment: CDR1 ENHRY and CDR2 SYGVKD. V lost 4 bases to trimming and J lost 5 bases, with 9 bases between them. The chain's CDR3 is CAISVARDNEQFF. The CDR3 DNA follows: TGTGCCATCAGTGTGGCCAGAGACAATGAGCAGTTCTTC.

As regards this clone: A read error may account for a junction end that differs from germline. Other DNA sequences in this specimen translate into the identical CDR3. The chain has TRBV30 and TRBJ1-2; perhaps TRBD1 as D (5 bases). CDR1 and CDR2 (germline): GTSNPN, SVGIG (reference sequence). The CDR3 loop spans 12 amino acids. In DNA, the CDR3 is TGTGCCTACACTCTGGGACCCTATGGCTACACCTTT. It yields the protein CAYTLGPYGYTF. Based on the CDR3 plus reference TRBV30 and TRBJ1-2, the full variable domain is SQTIHQWPATLVQPVGSPLSLECTVEGTSNPNLYWYRQAAGRGLQLLFYSVGIGQISSEVPQNLSASRPQDRQFILSSKKLLLSDSGFYLCAYTLGPYGYTFGSGTRLTVV.

The genes are TRBV7-8 and TRBJ1-1, with D unclear. The CDR3 length is 14 residues. Germline V lookup: CDR1 SGHVS, CDR2 FQNEAQ. The V and J ends lost 1 base and 8 bases respectively, with 14 bases between them. The CDR3 DNA reads TGTGCCAGCAGCTTAGAGTACGTGGCAGGCGAAGCTTTCTTT. It translates to CASSLEYVAGEAFF.

V and J are TRBV10-3 and TRBJ2-5; TRBD2 matches at 7 bases. From germline, CDR1 is ENHRY and CDR2 SYGVKD. Unmatched junction bases numbered 9, after V lost 6 bases and J lost 2 bases. The CDR3 has 15 residues. As DNA, the CDR3 is TGTGCCATCAGCTTAGCCGGGACTACACAAGAGACCCAGTACTTC. It codes for CAISLAGTTQETQYF.